These 12 T cell receptor beta chains originate from one sample sequenced in a study of blood T cell repertoires in COVID-19. Data came from immunoSEQ multiplex PCR; TCRdb stores just in-frame clones and leaves some out. The data contain over 250,000 clones, about 87% of them singletons. Sequenced input: PBMCs or T cells enriched from blood (not recorded which). The origin of the receptors is a woman aged 18-30 years who had recovered from COVID-19.

This chain links TRBV5-1 with TRBJ1-4, with 9 bases that match TRBD1. The CDR3 is 18 residues long. CDR1 is SGHRS, CDR2 YFSETQ, per germline. V shed 0 bases, J shed 4 bases, and the junction held 10 bases outside the gene matches. CDR3 nucleotide sequence: TGCGCCAGCAGCTTGGCCGGGACAGGGACGGGCGGTAATGAAAAACTGTTTTTT. Protein: CASSLAGTGTGGNEKLFF.

This chain links TRBV4-1 with TRBJ2-7; 7 bases are shared with TRBD2. The CDR3 is made up of 15 amino acids. The germline CDR1 and CDR2 sequences are MGHRA and YSYEKL. The ends lost 1 base at V and 0 bases at J; junction bases unmatched: 3. CDR3 sequence (DNA): TGCGCCAGCAGCCAAGTTGGGAGGGCCTCCTACGAGCAGTACTTC. It translates to CASSQVGRASYEQYF.

Only a few counts were recorded for this clone. The chain combines TRBV5-3 with TRBJ2-7; no reliable D call. TRBV5-3 is designated an ORF whose function remains uncertain. The CDR3 spans 8 residues. Trimming stripped 2 bases from V and 13 bases from J, with 4 bases between. The CDR3 nucleotides are TGTGCCAGAAGCTTTTCATACTTC. Protein product: CARSFSYF.

The V gene is TRBV7-2, the J gene TRBJ2-3; 8 bases fit TRBD2. Germline lookup yields CDR1 SGHTA and CDR2 FQGNSA. The CDR3 has 16 residues. The junction had 12 bases not matched to a gene; V was cut back by 7 bases and J by 3 bases. The CDR3 region has the DNA TGTGCCAGCACCTCTCGGGGGGGGGCCCGGACAGATACGCAGTATTTT. Amino acid sequence: CASTSRGGARTDTQYF.

The CDR3 protein is CASTYILGGSNTEAFF. The CDR3 DNA follows: TGTGCCAGCACCTATATCCTGGGGGGATCGAACACTGAAGCTTTCTTT. The chain uses TRBV28 and TRBJ1-1; maybe TRBD1 (5 bases). The CDR3 has 16 residues. CDR1 is MDHEN and CDR2 is SYDVKM in the germline V gene. Trimming shortened V by 7 bases and J by 1 base, and 19 bases separated the two germline ends.

This chain links TRBV9 with TRBJ1-2, with 9 bases lining up with TRBD1. CDR1 and CDR2 (germline): SGDLS, YYNGEE. The V and J ends lost 0 bases and 6 bases, in that order; junction bases with no gene match: 3. The CDR3 runs 14 residues. The CDR3 region is CASSVAWTGDGYTF. In nucleotides, the CDR3 is TGTGCCAGCAGCGTAGCTTGGACAGGGGATGGCTACACCTTC.

This chain links TRBV4-3 with TRBJ1-2; weak D call: TRBD1 (5 bases). Germline CDR1 reads LGHNA; CDR2 reads YSLEER. CDR3 length: 13 residues. The V end lost 2 bases, the J end lost 4 bases, and 8 bases lay between the germline ends. CDR3 nucleotide sequence: TGCGCCAGCAGCCAAACAGGCAGCTATGGCTACACCTTC. This codes for CASSQTGSYGYTF.

V gene TRBV7-2 combines with J gene TRBJ2-7; a possible D gene is TRBD1 (5 bases). The CDR3 length is 14 residues. Trimming removed 5 bases from V and 7 bases from J, with 18 bases in between. Per germline, CDR1 SGHTA and CDR2 FQGNSA. The CDR3 spells CASSPRRTGHEQYF. CDR3 DNA: TGTGCCAGCAGCCCGAGACGAACAGGCCATGAGCAGTACTTC.

The rearrangement links TRBV11-3 to TRBJ1-1; D remains ambiguous. Germline-derived CDR1 and CDR2 are SGHNT and YENEEA. The CDR3 sequence is 12 residues long. With 5 bases removed from V and 7 bases from J, the gap between germline ends came to 11 bases. CDR3 sequence reads: CASSLSPGEAFF. In DNA form, the CDR3 reads TGTGCCAGCAGCCTGTCCCCAGGTGAAGCTTTCTTT.

This clone has only a few counts. The V and J genes are TRBV29-1 and TRBJ1-2; 7 positions agree with TRBD1. Germline loops: CDR1 SQVTM, CDR2 ANQGSEA. V gave up 4 bases and J gave up 5 bases; unmatched junction bases: 1. This CDR3 is 11 amino acids long. CDR3: CSVVQGYGYTF. For the CDR3, the DNA is TGCAGCGTTGTACAGGGGTATGGCTACACCTTC.

The chain has TRBV28 and TRBJ1-4, with TRBD1 matching over 8 bases. With 3 bases clipped from V and 5 bases from J, the junction kept 2 bases outside the gene matches. The CDR3 runs to 14 residues. Per germline, CDR1 MDHEN and CDR2 SYDVKM. In DNA form, the CDR3 reads TGTGCCAGCAGTTTCTACAGGGGGAATGAAAAACTGTTTTTT. Translating gives CASSFYRGNEKLFF.

The V and J genes are TRBV2 and TRBJ2-6; no firm D call. The CDR3 contains 14 residues. CDR1 SNHLY and CDR2 FYNNEI come from the germline V gene. V was clipped by 4 bases and J by 1 base, with 5 bases between them. The CDR3 sequence: CASSVPSGANVLTF. The CDR3 region has the DNA TGTGCCAGCAGTGTTCCGTCTGGGGCCAACGTCCTGACTTTC.